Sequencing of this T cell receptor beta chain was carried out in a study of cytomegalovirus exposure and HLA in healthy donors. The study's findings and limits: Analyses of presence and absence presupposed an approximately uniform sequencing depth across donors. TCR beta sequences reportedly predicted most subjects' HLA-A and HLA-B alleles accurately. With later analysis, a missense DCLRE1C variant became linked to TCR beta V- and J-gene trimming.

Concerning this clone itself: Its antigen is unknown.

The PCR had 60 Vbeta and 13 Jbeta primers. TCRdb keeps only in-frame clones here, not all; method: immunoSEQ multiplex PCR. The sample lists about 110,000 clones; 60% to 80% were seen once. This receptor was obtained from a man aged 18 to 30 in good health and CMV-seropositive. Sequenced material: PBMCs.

The CDR3 region has the DNA TGCGCCAGCAGCCAAGATCTGCAGCGTGGAGATACGCAGTATTTT. Amino acids: CASSQDLQRGDTQYF. V gene TRBV4-1 combines with J gene TRBJ2-3; no clear D. V shed 0 bases and J shed 5 bases, with 12 bases lying between them. CDR1 and CDR2 from the germline V gene are MGHRA and YSYEKL. The CDR3 is 15 residues long.